This T cell receptor beta chain was captured by sequencing in a study of blood T cell repertoires in COVID-19. Study-level background: The samples span acute and convalescent COVID-19 from the United States, Italy and Spain.

The table came from immunoSEQ multiplex PCR; TCRdb's copy has only in-frame clones and leaves some out. The sample has 150,000 to 200,000 clones, about 80% seen once. The CDR3 is 15 residues long. The V gene end was trimmed by 3 bases and the J gene end by 12 bases; junction bases not matched to a gene: 8. Germline values: CDR1 MNHEY, CDR2 SMNVEV (reference sequence). The chain joins TRBV27 to TRBJ2-1, with 13 bases lining up with TRBD2. The TCR comes from a man aged 60-69 years with acute or convalescent COVID-19. Sequencing was carried out using peripheral blood. In DNA, the CDR3 is TGTGCCAGCAGTTTGCCCGGACTAGCGGGAGTGGTGCAGTTCTTC. The encoded protein is CASSLPGLAGVVQFF.